Given below is one TCR beta chain in context. The data are from a study of blood T cell repertoires in COVID-19. On the study more broadly: Acute and convalescent COVID-19 specimens originated in the United States, Italy and Spain. PBMCs, B-cell-depleted T cells, or T cells were the source of the cDNA or gDNA that made up the material.

V dropped 7 bases and J dropped 4; count of bases not matched to a gene: 0. The CDR3 extends over 12 amino acids. Only in-frame clones appear in the TCRdb table, and some are missing; sequencing was by immunoSEQ multiplex PCR. The data show 150,000 to 200,000 clones, with around 92% seen just once and approximately 5% held by the top ten. The specimen was peripheral blood. The J gene is TRBJ2-2, the V gene TRBV12-3 or TRBV12-4; TRBD1 matches at 7 bases. The origin of this receptor is a man aged 25-40 years with COVID-19, enrolled during active disease. CDR3 DNA sequence: TGTGCCAGCAAGGGGGCCACCGGGGAGCTGTTTTTT. This codes for CASKGATGELFF.